These T cell receptor beta chains were read from a single sample in a study of shared clonotypes between healthy human individuals. TCRdb keeps only in-frame clones here, not all; method: immunoSEQ multiplex PCR. The data contain more than 2 million clones, roughly 95% of them singletons. Input material: naive CD4+ T cells sorted from blood. These receptors were collected from a man aged 18 to 29 in good health. The CDR3 runs from the conserved cysteine through the conserved F or W. The order of the fields is clone size, V gene, J gene, D gene, CDR3 protein, CDR3 DNA. A D gene is named only where the DNA matches it firmly. Some rows mark clone size as missing; the rest say once, few, many or name a class of expanded clone.

.,TRBV10-3,TRBJ2-7,TRBD1,CATGTGEGYEQYF,TGTGCCACCGGGACAGGAGAAGGCTACGAGCAGTACTTC
.,TRBV19,TRBJ2-5,TRBD2,CASSIGGLAGETQYF,TGTGCCAGTAGTATAGGGGGACTAGCGGGAGAGACCCAGTACTTC
.,TRBV7-6,TRBJ2-7,TRBD1,CASSSAGQGEGEQYF,TGTGCCAGCAGCTCGGCTGGACAGGGGGAGGGAGAGCAGTACTTC
.,TRBV6-1,TRBJ2-1,.,CASSELAMSSYNEQFF,TGTGCCAGCAGTGAATTGGCCATGAGCTCCTACAATGAGCAGTTCTTC
once,TRBV29-1,TRBJ2-7,TRBD2,CSVMREGYEQYF,TGCAGCGTTATGAGGGAGGGTTACGAGCAGTACTTC
once,TRBV5-1,TRBJ2-7,.,CASSFLEGAGYEQYF,TGCGCCAGCAGCTTCCTTGAGGGAGCGGGCTACGAGCAGTACTTC
once,TRBV27,TRBJ1-3,.,CASREFGSGNTIYF,TGTGCCAGCAGGGAATTTGGGTCTGGAAACACCATATATTTT
.,TRBV4-3,TRBJ1-5,.,CASSQEYGRGNQPQHF,TGCGCCAGCAGCCAAGAGTATGGTAGAGGCAATCAGCCCCAGCATTTT
.,TRBV7-9,TRBJ1-2,.,CASSLTGRSDYGYTF,TGTGCCAGCAGCCTAACTGGGAGGTCTGACTATGGCTACACCTTC
.,TRBV10-1,TRBJ2-3,TRBD2,CASSELAGDLVAQYF,TGCGCCAGCAGTGAGCTCGCGGGAGATTTAGTGGCGCAGTATTTT
.,TRBV15,TRBJ1-4,.,CATSREGTLGEKLFF,TGTGCCACCAGCAGAGAAGGAACACTCGGAGAAAAACTGTTTTTT
once,TRBV9,TRBJ2-7,TRBD1,CASSVGPLPGQGSSYEQYF,TGTGCCAGCAGCGTAGGCCCCCTGCCGGGACAGGGAAGCTCCTACGAGCAGTACTTC
.,TRBV30,TRBJ1-3,.,CAWTNREAFSGNTIYF,TGTGCCTGGACCAACCGGGAAGCCTTCTCTGGAAACACCATATATTTT
.,TRBV20-1,TRBJ2-5,.,CSARPSETQYF,TGCAGTGCTAGGCCGTCAGAGACCCAGTACTTC
once,TRBV10-3,TRBJ2-7,TRBD1,CAISRQGSGEQYF,TGTGCCATCAGCCGACAGGGATCGGGCGAGCAGTACTTC
.,TRBV5-1,TRBJ2-7,.,CASSLSAGQLSYEQYF,TGCGCCAGCAGCTTGTCGGCGGGACAGCTCTCCTACGAGCAGTACTTC
.,TRBV6-1,TRBJ1-4,.,CASSVTGTMREKLFF,TGTGCCAGCAGTGTCACCGGGACAATGAGAGAAAAACTGTTTTTT
.,TRBV15,TRBJ2-1,TRBD2,CATSGLAGTYNEQFF,TGTGCCACCAGCGGACTAGCGGGCACCTACAATGAGCAGTTCTTC
.,TRBV7-8,TRBJ2-5,.,CASRGRRGEETQYF,TGTGCCAGCAGAGGGAGGAGGGGTGAGGAGACCCAGTACTTC
.,TRBV6-1,TRBJ1-1,.,CASRDRFLVQAFF,TGTGCCAGCAGGGATAGGTTTTTGGTACAAGCTTTCTTT
.,TRBV30,TRBJ2-7,TRBD2,CAWSIGLAAYEQYF,TGTGCCTGGAGTATAGGACTAGCAGCCTACGAGCAGTACTTC
.,TRBV6-5,TRBJ2-1,TRBD1,CASSYQDRGHEQFF,TGTGCCAGCAGTTACCAGGACAGGGGCCATGAGCAGTTCTTC
.,TRBV18,TRBJ2-5,.,CASSPPALETQYF,TGTGCCAGCTCACCACCGGCTTTAGAGACCCAGTACTTC
.,TRBV6-5,TRBJ1-6,TRBD1,CASSSTGGSWSPLHF,TGTGCCAGCAGTTCCACAGGGGGCTCGTGGTCACCCCTCCACTTT
.,TRBV7-9,TRBJ2-1,TRBD2,CASSPTSGAYNEQFF,TGTGCCAGCAGCCCGACTAGCGGGGCGTACAATGAGCAGTTCTTC
.,TRBV6-5,TRBJ2-7,TRBD1,CASSRRQDRAYEQYF,TGTGCCAGCAGTCGTCGCCAGGACAGGGCCTACGAGCAGTACTTC
.,TRBV5-4,TRBJ1-2,.,CASSLGQSTYGYTF,TGTGCCAGCAGCTTAGGGCAATCTACCTATGGCTACACCTTC
.,TRBV6-6,TRBJ1-1,.,CATADWDTEAFF,TGTGCCACCGCGGACTGGGACACTGAAGCTTTCTTT
.,TRBV5-1,TRBJ2-2,.,CASSFFGELFF,TGCGCCAGCAGCTTTTTCGGGGAGCTGTTTTTT
.,TRBV27,TRBJ1-5,.,CASSLSSTYQPQHF,TGTGCCAGCAGTCTGTCCAGTACGTATCAGCCCCAGCATTTT
.,TRBV19,TRBJ2-2,TRBD1,CASSVGTGNTGELFF,TGTGCCAGTAGTGTGGGGACAGGGAACACCGGGGAGCTGTTTTTT
.,TRBV19,TRBJ2-6,TRBD1,CASSIGQGRAGANVLTF,TGTGCCAGTAGTATCGGACAGGGGAGGGCTGGGGCCAACGTCCTGACTTTC
few,TRBV6-5,TRBJ2-7,TRBD1,CASSRGQGDYEQYF,TGTGCCAGCAGCCGCGGACAGGGGGACTACGAGCAGTACTTC
.,TRBV29-1,TRBJ2-1,TRBD1,CSVGDRGTYNEQFF,TGCAGCGTTGGGGACAGGGGGACCTACAATGAGCAGTTCTTC
.,TRBV6-5,TRBJ2-7,.,CASSYSGSYEQYF,TGTGCCAGCAGTTACAGCGGCTCCTACGAGCAGTACTTC
.,TRBV5-1,TRBJ2-5,TRBD2,CASSSGGTLKETQYF,TGCGCCAGCAGCTCGGGGGGAACGTTAAAAGAGACCCAGTACTTC
.,TRBV7-3,TRBJ2-7,TRBD2,CASSLRLAGLDEQYF,TGTGCCAGCAGCTTAAGACTAGCGGGGCTCGACGAGCAGTACTTC
.,TRBV5-4,TRBJ2-1,.,CASSLTGNEQFF,TGTGCCAGCAGCTTGACGGGAAATGAGCAGTTCTTC
.,TRBV6-1,TRBJ2-2,.,CAISESPYRNTGELFF,TGTGCCATCAGTGAGAGTCCCTACAGAAACACCGGGGAGCTGTTTTTT
.,TRBV6-5,TRBJ2-7,TRBD1,CASSYSPGTGGDEQYF,TGTGCCAGCAGTTACTCACCCGGGACAGGGGGCGACGAGCAGTACTTC
.,TRBV9,TRBJ2-7,TRBD2,CASSGLSLAGGPYYEQYF,TGTGCCAGCAGCGGTCTTTCCTTAGCGGGGGGACCCTACTACGAGCAGTACTTC
.,TRBV27,TRBJ1-4,.,CASSSGHGGSKLFF,TGTGCCAGCAGTTCGGGACACGGGGGGTCAAAACTGTTTTTT
.,TRBV6-1,TRBJ1-3,TRBD1,CASSGQGVQENSGNTIYF,TGTGCCAGCAGTGGACAGGGTGTCCAAGAAAACTCTGGAAACACCATATATTTT
.,TRBV7-9,TRBJ1-1,.,CASSLGQAKGNTEAFF,TGTGCCAGCAGCTTAGGACAGGCTAAGGGGAACACTGAAGCTTTCTTT
.,TRBV2,TRBJ2-7,TRBD1,CASRGQGAGEQYF,TGTGCCAGCAGAGGACAGGGGGCGGGCGAGCAGTACTTC
.,TRBV4-2,TRBJ2-7,TRBD2,CASSQAGAAGPYEQYF,TGTGCCAGCAGCCAAGCTGGGGCAGCGGGGCCCTACGAGCAGTACTTC
.,TRBV5-1,TRBJ1-2,.,CASSFESGLYGYTF,TGCGCCAGCAGCTTTGAGTCCGGTTTATATGGCTACACCTTC
.,TRBV28,TRBJ1-2,.,CAAALRGNYGYTF,TGTGCCGCGGCCCTAAGGGGGAACTATGGCTACACCTTC
.,TRBV9,TRBJ1-4,.,CASSPRGFDEKLFF,TGTGCCAGCAGCCCCCGCGGATTCGATGAAAAACTGTTTTTT
.,TRBV5-1,TRBJ2-7,.,CASSRGRETYEQYF,TGCGCCAGCAGCAGGGGACGGGAAACCTACGAGCAGTACTTC
.,TRBV6-1,TRBJ2-7,TRBD1,CASSEGAGEQYF,TGTGCCAGCAGCGAGGGGGCGGGCGAGCAGTACTTC
.,TRBV5-6,TRBJ1-6,TRBD1,CASGRQGNSPLHF,TGTGCCAGCGGTCGACAGGGGAATTCACCCCTCCACTTT
.,TRBV28,TRBJ1-2,.,CASSSPGPYGYTF,TGTGCCAGCAGTTCTCCGGGGCCGTATGGCTACACCTTC
.,TRBV5-5,TRBJ1-6,.,CASSLAPRSPLHF,TGTGCCAGCAGCTTGGCCCCTCGGTCACCCCTCCACTTT
.,TRBV4-1,TRBJ2-5,TRBD2,CASSQEGETSANRETQYF,TGCGCCAGCAGCCAAGAAGGGGAGACTAGCGCCAATAGAGAGACCCAGTACTTC